One sample yielded the 17 T cell receptor beta chains listed below, sequenced in a study of OX40 agonist ivuxolimab in advanced cancers. TCRdb's table, derived via immunoSEQ multiplex PCR, lists solely in-frame clones and lacks some. The sample includes just over 40,000 clones, over 75% of them seen just once. The material sequenced was CD4+ or CD8+ T cells sorted from blood, taken in a trial of the OX40 agonist ivuxolimab. The receptors here all came from an adult with an advanced solid tumor such as melanoma, head and neck, liver or kidney cancer.

This clone was detected once. This chain links TRBV19 with TRBJ2-2; TRBD1 agrees at 7 bases. The CDR3 loop spans 17 amino acids. V gave up 3 bases and J gave up 2 bases; unmatched junction bases: 9. Germline lookup yields CDR1 LNHDA and CDR2 SQIVND (reference sequence). CDR3 sequence (DNA): TGTGCCAGTAGTATTCCCTGGGGACAGACAAACACCGGGGAGCTGTTTTTT. It is translated as CASSIPWGQTNTGELFF.

This chain links TRBV15 with TRBJ1-2; tentatively, D is TRBD1 (6 bases). The V end was cut by 3 bases, the J end by 5 bases, with 13 bases between. CDR3 length equals 14 residues. Germline lookup yields CDR1 LNHNV and CDR2 YYDKDF (reference sequence). Written as DNA, the CDR3 is TGTGCCACCAGCAGGGCGGGGGGCGCTTATGGCTACACCTTC. It translates to CATSRAGGAYGYTF.

V is TRBV10-3 and J is TRBJ2-1; no reliable D call. The CDR3 extends over 14 amino acids. Trimming cost V 2 bases and J 4 bases, with 9 bases left between them. Germline assignment: CDR1 ENHRY and CDR2 SYGVKD. In DNA, the CDR3 is TGTGCCATCAGTGAGCCGACCCTATACAATGAGCAGTTCTTC. Amino acid sequence: CAISEPTLYNEQFF.

This chain connects TRBV12-5 to TRBJ1-1, with D unresolved. Germline CDR1 is LGHNT and CDR2 is FRNRAP. The CDR3 spans 16 residues. V dropped 0 bases and J dropped 8 bases, with 19 bases sitting between them. DNA for the CDR3: TGTGCTAGTGGTTTGGTAGTTAGATGGCAGTCGCTCGAAGCTTTCTTT. Translating it yields CASGLVVRWQSLEAFF.

The rearrangement links TRBV11-2 to TRBJ2-1, with 8 bases aligning to TRBD2. With 1 base clipped from V and 10 bases from J, the junction kept 21 bases outside the gene matches. Germline CDR1 SGHAT, CDR2 FQNNGV. CDR3 size: 19 residues. The CDR3 here is CASSLAARLAGSLQLEQFF. The CDR3 DNA reads as TGTGCCAGCAGCTTAGCTGCTCGGCTAGCGGGTTCCCTCCAGTTGGAGCAGTTCTTC. The whole variable domain, remainder taken from reference TRBV11-2 and TRBJ2-1, is EAGVAQSPRYKIIEKRQSVAFWCNPISGHATLYWYQQILGQGPKLLIQFQNNGVVDDSQLPKDRFSAERLKGVDSTLKIQPAKLEDSAVYLCASSLAARLAGSLQLEQFFGPGTRLTVL.

The chain is built from TRBV6-6 and TRBJ1-2, with a weak D call TRBD1 (5 bases). This CDR3 has 12 amino acids. V lost 8 bases and J 0 bases, leaving 7 bases between the germline ends. The V gene's germline CDR1 is MNHNY and CDR2 SVGAGI (reference sequence). CDR3 sequence: CASDRTNYGYTF. The CDR3 DNA reads as TGTGCCAGCGACAGAACTAACTATGGCTACACCTTC.

This clone has just one count. The rearrangement uses TRBV6-5 and TRBJ1-5; D ambiguous. V lost 4 bases, J lost 6 bases, and 7 bases lay in between. In germline, CDR1 is MNHEY, CDR2 SVGAGI. CDR3 length: 12 residues. The CDR3 DNA reads as TGTGCCAGCAGTTCCTGGGGTCAGCCCCAGCATTTT. This codes for CASSSWGQPQHF.

This clone was seen a handful of times. V is TRBV5-1 and J is TRBJ1-4, with 9 bases aligning to TRBD1. Germline CDR1 is SGHRS and CDR2 is YFSETQ. Losses at the gene ends were 1 base for V and 7 bases for J; bases not matched to a gene: 5. The length of the CDR3 is 15 residues. CDR3 region: CASSLMGQGGEKLFF. CDR3 coding DNA: TGCGCCAGCAGCTTGATGGGACAGGGAGGTGAAAAACTGTTTTTT.

The chain links TRBV7-2 to TRBJ2-1; 11 bases match TRBD2. With 5 bases clipped from V and 12 bases from J, the junction kept 12 bases outside the gene matches. CDR1 and CDR2 from the germline V gene are SGHTA and FQGNSA. The CDR3 is made up of 15 amino acids. CDR3 bases: TGTGCCAGCAGCACCGCACGGGTAGCGGGAGGGGGGCAGTTCTTC. The encoded protein is CASSTARVAGGGQFF. Full variable domain (outside the CDR3, taken from reference TRBV7-2 and TRBJ2-1): GAGVSQSPSNKVTEKGKDVELRCDPISGHTALYWYRQSLGQGLEFLIYFQGNSAPDKSGLPSDRFSAERTGGSVSTLTIQRTQQEDSAVYLCASSTARVAGGGQFFGPGTRLTVL.

V gene TRBV18 combines with J gene TRBJ2-2; TRBD1 is a possible D gene (5 bases). The CDR3 is 16 amino acids. The ends were cut back, 0 bases at V and 0 bases at J, with 8 bases in the middle. Germline CDR1 and CDR2: KGHSH and LQKENI. CDR3 nucleotide sequence: TGTGCCAGCTCACCACCCCAGGGCCCGAACACCGGGGAGCTGTTTTTT. Translating gives CASSPPQGPNTGELFF. Supplemented by reference TRBV18 and TRBJ2-2, the full variable domain reads NAGVMQNPRHLVRRRGQEARLRCSPMKGHSHVYWYRQLPEEGLKFMVYLQKENIIDESGMPKERFSAEFPKEGPSILRIQQVVRGDSAAYFCASSPPQGPNTGELFFGEGSRLTVL.

The V gene is TRBV5-1, the J gene TRBJ1-1; TRBD1 is a possible D gene (6 bases). The length of the CDR3 is 18 residues. Germline loops: CDR1 SGHRS, CDR2 YFSETQ. V lost 5 bases and J 1 base, leaving 24 bases between the germline ends. The CDR3 coding sequence is TGCGCCAGCAGTCCGACTCTGACGGGGGGCCCAAAGAACACTGAAGCTTTCTTT. Protein product: CASSPTLTGGPKNTEAFF.

The chain combines TRBV2 with TRBJ2-5; a weak D match, TRBD1 (6 bases). Germline V gene data show CDR1 as SNHLY and CDR2 as FYNNEI. With 5 bases removed from V and 2 bases from J, the gap between germline ends came to 18 bases. The CDR3 loop spans 16 amino acids. This CDR3 is CASSSRGRGTQETQYF. CDR3 in DNA: TGTGCCAGCAGTAGTAGGGGAAGAGGGACACAAGAGACCCAGTACTTC.

The chain recombines TRBV10-3 with TRBJ2-7; TRBD2 matches 8 bases. V lost 3 bases, J lost 5 bases, and 9 bases stayed unmatched. The CDR3 length is 15 residues. Germline CDR1 ENHRY, CDR2 SYGVKD. The CDR3 spells CAISDGRGRLDEQYF. CDR3 DNA sequence: TGTGCCATCAGTGATGGACGCGGGAGGCTCGACGAGCAGTACTTC.

The chain joins TRBV9 to TRBJ1-1; D call uncertain. The CDR3 extends over 14 amino acids. The V end lost 1 base, the J end lost 3 bases, and 10 bases lay between the germline ends. Per germline, CDR1 SGDLS and CDR2 YYNGEE. CDR3 protein: CASSVSPSDTEAFF. In DNA form, the CDR3 reads TGTGCCAGCAGCGTATCACCCTCGGACACTGAAGCTTTCTTT.

This clone was seen a handful of times. The gene calls are TRBV5-1 and TRBJ2-2; D not resolved. CDR1 and CDR2 (germline): SGHRS, YFSETQ. The CDR3 extends over 13 amino acids. Trimming stripped 2 bases from V and 5 bases from J, with 7 bases between. As DNA, the CDR3 is TGCGCCAGCAGCTTTCTTTCAACCGGGGAGCTGTTTTTT. It is translated as CASSFLSTGELFF.

CDR3 sequence reads: CASSSSGQFYGYTF. The CDR3 nucleotides read TGTGCCAGCAGCTCCTCGGGTCAGTTCTATGGCTACACCTTC. The V call is TRBV7-3, the J call TRBJ1-2, with unresolved D. Per the germline V gene, CDR1 is SGHTA and CDR2 is FQGTGA. The CDR3 runs to 14 residues. V gave up 4 bases and J gave up 4 bases, with 13 bases separating them.

V gene TRBV29-1 combines with J gene TRBJ2-5; 7 bases line up with TRBD1. Germline V gene sequence: CDR1 SQVTM, CDR2 ANQGSEA. The V gene end was trimmed by 1 base and the J gene end by 2 bases; junction bases not matched to a gene: 1. The CDR3 sequence is 13 residues long. The chain's CDR3 is CSVEGQGQETQYF. As DNA, the CDR3 is TGCAGCGTTGAAGGACAGGGTCAAGAGACCCAGTACTTC.